The 26 T cell receptor beta chains below were found in one sample sequenced in a study of siplizumab effects on memory and regulatory T cells. The repertoire was sequenced with immunoSEQ multiplex PCR; TCRdb's copy has only in-frame clones and lacks some. The table has roughly 110,000 clones, approximately 92% seen once. Sample: non-Treg CD4+ T cells sorted from blood. The receptors come from a human donor in good health.

Concerning this clone itself: This sample includes further DNA sequences coding for the same CDR3. This chain uses TRBV7-2 with TRBJ2-5; no clear D gene. Trimming removed 1 base from V and 5 bases from J, with 8 bases in between. Germline V lookup: CDR1 SGHTA, CDR2 FQGNSA. The CDR3 is 13 amino acids. The chain's CDR3 is CASSLGARETQYF. The DNA of the CDR3 is TGTGCCAGCAGCTTAGGTGCAAGGGAGACCCAGTACTTC.

The rearrangement joins TRBV10-3 to TRBJ2-3; TRBD2 is a possible D gene (5 bases). This CDR3 comprises 15 residues. Germline lookup yields CDR1 ENHRY and CDR2 SYGVKD. With 6 bases removed from V and 2 bases from J, the gap between germline ends came to 15 bases. The CDR3 region has the DNA TGTGCCATCAGCGACTCGGACTGGTACACAGATACGCAGTATTTT. It yields the protein CAISDSDWYTDTQYF.

This rearrangement joins TRBV18 to TRBJ2-5; 13 bases fit TRBD2. V trimming: 3 bases; J trimming: 3 bases; junction bases outside the gene matches: 1. Per the germline V gene, CDR1 is KGHSH and CDR2 is LQKENI. This CDR3 has 15 residues. The CDR3 DNA reads as TGTGCCAGCTCACCGGGACTAGCGGGGAAAGAGACCCAGTACTTC. This translates into CASSPGLAGKETQYF.

The chain recombines TRBV7-3 with TRBJ2-3, with D perhaps matching TRBD1 (6 bases). Germline V gene lookup returns CDR1 SGHTA and CDR2 FQGTGA. Trimming left V 5 bases short and J 1 base short, with 22 bases between. This CDR3 has 18 amino acids. The CDR3 is CASSPLGAAQRGTDTQYF. The CDR3 region has the DNA TGTGCCAGCAGCCCCTTGGGGGCGGCCCAAAGGGGCACAGATACGCAGTATTTT.

This chain links TRBV5-1 with TRBJ2-7; tentatively, D is TRBD2 (5 bases). Germline V gives CDR1 SGHRS, CDR2 YFSETQ. With 4 bases removed from V and 2 bases from J, the gap between germline ends came to 13 bases. This CDR3 contains 14 residues. CDR3: CASSLEAHPYEQYF. DNA of the CDR3: TGCGCCAGCAGCCTGGAGGCACATCCCTACGAGCAGTACTTC.

This chain links TRBV18 with TRBJ2-1; D remains unclear. V lost 3 bases and J lost 5, with 11 bases in between. The germline V gene has CDR1 KGHSH and CDR2 LQKENI. The CDR3 is 14 residues long. The CDR3 DNA reads as TGTGCCAGCTCACCCGGCCGGACGAACAATGAGCAGTTCTTC. Translating gives CASSPGRTNNEQFF.

The genes are TRBV7-2 and TRBJ2-5; TRBD2 matches 11 bases. V lost 1 base, J lost 2 bases, and 9 bases stayed unmatched. This CDR3 is 18 amino acids long. The germline gives CDR1 SGHTA, CDR2 FQGNSA. DNA for the CDR3: TGTGCCAGCAGCTTAGTTCCTACTAGCGGGGGCAATCAAGAGACCCAGTACTTC. Residues: CASSLVPTSGGNQETQYF.

The chain recombines TRBV6-6 with TRBJ2-6; D remains unclear. This CDR3 is 14 amino acids long. CDR1 and CDR2 (germline): MNHNY, SVGAGI (reference sequence). V lost 4 bases, J lost 0 bases, and 4 bases lay in between. The CDR3 reads CASSFSSGANVLTF. In nucleotides, the CDR3 is TGTGCCAGCAGTTTCAGCTCTGGGGCCAACGTCCTGACTTTC.

The chain uses TRBV28 and TRBJ2-3; 9 nucleotides match TRBD2. J was trimmed by 5 bases and V by 3 bases; bases with no gene match: 9. CDR1 is MDHEN, CDR2 SYDVKM, per germline. The CDR3 is made up of 16 amino acids. The CDR3 spells CASSFRGLARGDTQYF. In DNA form, the CDR3 reads TGTGCCAGCAGTTTTAGAGGACTAGCGAGGGGAGATACGCAGTATTTT.

V is TRBV25-1 and J is TRBJ1-1; D might be TRBD1 (6 bases). The length of the CDR3 is 12 residues. Germline CDR1 reads MGHDK; CDR2 reads SYGVNS. V dropped 8 bases and J dropped 2 bases, with 9 bases sitting between them. This CDR3 is CASAQGNTEAFF. The CDR3 nucleotides read TGTGCCAGCGCACAGGGTAACACTGAAGCTTTCTTT.

The chain is built from TRBV6-5 and TRBJ2-1, with a tentative D call TRBD2 (6 bases). V lost 4 bases and J lost 3, with 16 bases in between. CDR1 is MNHEY, CDR2 SVGAGI, per germline. The CDR3 covers 16 residues. The CDR3 nucleotides read TGTGCCAGCAGTTCCTCCTTAGCGGCCAACTACAATGAGCAGTTCTTC. Residues: CASSSSLAANYNEQFF.

CDR3 coding DNA: TGTGCCAGCAGCGAAGGGCGACAGGACTATCAGCCCCAGCATTTT. Translation gives CASSEGRQDYQPQHF. This chain joins TRBV7-3 and TRBJ1-5, with a tentative D call TRBD1 (6 bases). This CDR3 has 15 residues. Germline V gene lookup returns CDR1 SGHTA and CDR2 FQGTGA. V dropped 5 bases and J dropped 5 bases, with 16 bases sitting between them. The full variable domain, in which reference TRBV7-3 and TRBJ1-5 provide the parts outside the CDR3, is GAGVSQTPSNKVTEKGKYVELRCDPISGHTALYWYRQSLGQGPEFLIYFQGTGAADDSGLPNDRFFAVRPEGSVSTLKIQRTERGDSAVYLCASSEGRQDYQPQHFGDGTRLSIL.

The chain couples TRBV4-1 to TRBJ2-1, with a possible D match to TRBD2 (6 bases). From germline, CDR1 is MGHRA and CDR2 YSYEKL. This CDR3 is built from 15 residues. Trimming removed 4 bases at V and 1 base at J, with 11 bases between. The CDR3 loop reads CASSPLAVSYNEQFF. As DNA, the CDR3 is TGCGCCAGCAGCCCGTTAGCGGTTTCCTACAATGAGCAGTTCTTC.

The chain couples TRBV7-2 to TRBJ2-2, with TRBD1 as a possible D gene (6 bases). The V end lost 3 bases, the J end lost 0 bases, and 8 bases lay between the germline ends. CDR1 and CDR2 from the germline V gene are SGHTA and FQGNSA. The CDR3 runs 15 residues. The CDR3 sequence: CASSFQGSNTGELFF. The CDR3 bases are TGTGCCAGCAGCTTTCAGGGGTCGAACACCGGGGAGCTGTTTTTT. Combining the CDR3 with reference TRBV7-2 and TRBJ2-2 gives the whole variable domain GAGVSQSPSNKVTEKGKDVELRCDPISGHTALYWYRQSLGQGLEFLIYFQGNSAPDKSGLPSDRFSAERTGGSVSTLTIQRTQQEDSAVYLCASSFQGSNTGELFFGEGSRLTVL.

V and J are TRBV6-5 and TRBJ1-3, with D hard to call. V dropped 5 bases and J dropped 3 bases, with 11 bases sitting between them. This CDR3 comprises 14 residues. Germline CDR1 MNHEY, CDR2 SVGAGI. This chain's CDR3 is CASSARGGGNTIYF. The CDR3 DNA follows: TGTGCCAGCAGTGCACGGGGAGGTGGAAACACCATATATTTT.

The CDR3 loop reads CSVDRTGGGNTIYF. The CDR3 coding sequence is TGCAGCGTTGACCGGACAGGGGGCGGAAACACCATATATTTT. The V and J genes are TRBV29-1 and TRBJ1-3; 11 bases match TRBD1. The CDR3 runs to 14 residues. V lost 3 bases and J lost 4; bases outside the gene matches: 2. Germline V gene data show CDR1 as SQVTM and CDR2 as ANQGSEA.

This chain connects TRBV30 to TRBJ2-3; D might be TRBD2 (7 bases). The V end lost 5 bases, the J end lost 13 bases, and 16 bases lay between the germline ends. CDR3 size: 11 residues. Germline V gene data show CDR1 as GTSNPN and CDR2 as SVGIG (reference sequence). CDR3 protein: CAWADAGAKYF. In DNA form, the CDR3 reads TGTGCCTGGGCCGACGCGGGGGCAAAGTATTTT.

The chain is built from TRBV5-1 and TRBJ1-2, with 11 nucleotides matching TRBD1. The V gene end was trimmed by 3 bases and the J gene end by 8 bases; junction bases not matched to a gene: 6. The CDR3 is made up of 14 amino acids. Per the germline V gene, CDR1 is SGHRS and CDR2 is YFSETQ. CDR3 DNA: TGCGCCAGCAGCTCTGGACAGGGGGCCTGGGGCTACACCTTC. Its translation: CASSSGQGAWGYTF.

This clone appeared once. The DNA for the CDR3 is TGTGCCAGCAGCTTATCAGGGAGCACTGAAGCTTTCTTT. This codes for CASSLSGSTEAFF. J is TRBJ1-1 and V is TRBV7-3; D perhaps matches TRBD1 (5 bases). Germline V lookup: CDR1 SGHTA, CDR2 FQGTGA. This CDR3 is 13 amino acids long. Trimming took off 2 bases at V and 4 bases at J, with 8 bases between the two ends.

CDR3 DNA: TGTGCCAGCAGCTCCCCTGACAGCCCCGTGGGCTACACCTTC. This encodes CASSSPDSPVGYTF. The chain employs TRBV5-6 and TRBJ1-2; D may be TRBD1 (5 bases). The V end lost 3 bases, the J end lost 8 bases, and 17 bases lay between the germline ends. The CDR3 loop spans 14 amino acids. Looked up from germline, CDR1 is SGHDT and CDR2 is YYEEEE.

In regard to this clone: Mismatch with germline at one junction end may stem from a read error. The J gene is TRBJ1-4, the V gene TRBV6-5; no clear D. Germline V gives CDR1 MNHEY, CDR2 SVGAGI. This CDR3 comprises 16 residues. The CDR3: CASSNSPSGRGEKLFF. The CDR3 nucleotides are TGTGCCAGCAGTAACTCCCCCTCTGGACGTGGCGAAAAACTGTTTTTT.

The chain is built from TRBV5-1 and TRBJ2-1, with 8 bases fitting TRBD2. V dropped 3 bases and J dropped 0; count of bases not matched to a gene: 2. This CDR3 has 15 residues. Germline V gene data show CDR1 as SGHRS and CDR2 as YFSETQ. The CDR3, as DNA: TGCGCCAGCAGCTCGGGGGGGAGCTCCTACAATGAGCAGTTCTTC. It codes for CASSSGGSSYNEQFF.

The V call is TRBV19, the J call TRBJ1-5; D not certain. Germline lookup yields CDR1 LNHDA and CDR2 SQIVND (reference sequence). The germline V and J ends were trimmed by 8 bases and 3 bases, with 17 bases remaining between them. The CDR3 contains 15 residues. The CDR3: CASGRSSQSNQPQHF. The CDR3 nucleotides read TGTGCCAGTGGTCGGAGCTCCCAATCCAATCAGCCCCAGCATTTT.

The CDR3 loop reads CASSFVSLAQETQYF. CDR3 DNA: TGTGCCAGCAGCTTCGTGAGCCTAGCACAAGAGACCCAGTACTTC. V and J are TRBV11-2 and TRBJ2-5; D is perhaps TRBD2 (5 bases). V gave up 3 bases and J gave up 2 bases, with 13 bases separating them. The germline CDR1 and CDR2 sequences are SGHAT and FQNNGV. The CDR3 consists of 15 residues. Drawing the rest from reference TRBV11-2 and TRBJ2-5, the complete variable domain is EAGVAQSPRYKIIEKRQSVAFWCNPISGHATLYWYQQILGQGPKLLIQFQNNGVVDDSQLPKDRFSAERLKGVDSTLKIQPAKLEDSAVYLCASSFVSLAQETQYFGPGTRLLVL.

In its sample, this clone was seen once. The chain combines TRBV6-5 with TRBJ2-7; D is uncertain. V was shortened by 6 bases and J by 4 bases, with 13 bases between the two germline ends. The CDR3 length is 13 residues. CDR1 and CDR2 (germline): MNHEY, SVGAGI. DNA of the CDR3: TGTGCCAGCAGCCAACCCATAGGGTACGAGCAGTACTTC. Translating gives CASSQPIGYEQYF.

This clone occurred once. The chain joins TRBV5-1 to TRBJ2-7; 9 nucleotides line up with TRBD1. The CDR3 totals 15 residues. Trimming cost V 0 bases and J 5 bases; bases outside gene matches: 6. Germline V gives CDR1 SGHRS, CDR2 YFSETQ. The CDR3 loop reads CASSLAGQGFHEQYF. DNA for the CDR3: TGCGCCAGCAGCTTGGCGGGACAGGGCTTCCACGAGCAGTACTTC.